The TCR beta chain under discussion was sequenced for a study of persistence of HIV-infected CD4 T cells. Study-wide background: Isolated cells were CMV- and HIV-1 Gag-responding CD4+ T cells.

Points on this clone: Antigen unknown.

The immunoSEQ assay was version 4, run in survey mode. Generated by immunoSEQ multiplex PCR, the TCRdb table keeps only in-frame clones and is missing some. The data show about 40,000 clones, approximately 80% seen once. Between the trimmed V and J ends, which lost 0 bases and 2 bases, there was a span of 10 bases. Germline-derived CDR1 and CDR2 are KGHDR and SFDVKD. The CDR3 spans 16 residues. Overlapping HIV-1 Gag 15-mer peptides at about 1 ug per peptide per mL were used. Sorted nonresponding memory CD4+ T cells were CD40L-negative, CD69-negative, CD45RO-high. This TCR derives from an adult man with HIV who was CMV-seropositive. The sequenced sample was CD4+ T cells sorted from PBMCs after roughly 18-hour stimulation, obtained from a patient who received antiretroviral therapy. V gene TRBV24-1 combines with J gene TRBJ1-5; a weak D match, TRBD1 (6 bases). CDR3 nucleotides: TGTGCCACCAGTGATTTGGAGGCAGGGGGCAATCAGCCCCAGCATTTT. It yields the protein CATSDLEAGGNQPQHF.